This entry lists 7 T cell receptor beta chains sequenced from one sample in a study of blood T cells in healthy people across ages. Sample-barcoded 5' priming and a J-beta primer mix drove a second PCR of roughly 7 to 11 cycles. TCRdb called the 5' RACE reads again in MiXCR, with one record for every CDR3 protein. The sample contains approximately 810,000 distinct CDR3 sequences, about 28% of which appear only once. Source material: blood. The receptors stem from a woman older than 75 in good health.

The chain joins TRBV21-1 to TRBJ1-1. TRBV21-1 is tagged as a pseudogene. This CDR3 spans 9 amino acids. This CDR3 reads CASSRIAFF. CDR3 nucleotide sequence: TGTGCCAGCAGCCGGATAGCTTTCTTT.

In its sample, this clonotype was seen a few times. At one of its ends the junction is not consistent with the germline gene, which may arise from a read error. The chain uses TRBV11-2 and TRBJ1-1; the D gene is possibly TRBD1 (5 bases). The CDR3 has 14 amino acids. CDR1 is SGHAT, CDR2 FQNNGV, per germline. CDR3 in amino acids: CTSSRLRDNTEAFF. The CDR3 DNA reads TGTACCAGCAGCCGGCTACGGGACAACACTGAAGCTTTCTTT.

This clonotype was picked up one time. The rearrangement uses TRBV6-2 or TRBV6-3 and TRBJ2-2; D call uncertain. The V end lost 2 bases, the J end lost 3 bases, and 7 bases lay between the germline ends. This CDR3 region has 14 residues. Germline-derived CDR1 and CDR2 are MNHEY and SVGEGT. The CDR3 region has the DNA TGTGCCAGCAGTTACCAGGAAGACACCGGGGAGCTGTTTTTT. Its protein is CASSYQEDTGELFF.

There are many counts of this clonotype. The rearrangement joins TRBV7-9 to TRBJ1-2; 8 bases fit TRBD1. The CDR3 runs 15 residues. V was clipped by 3 bases and J by 7 bases; unmatched bases: 10. Germline CDR1 and CDR2: SEHNR and FQNEAQ (reference sequence). The CDR3 DNA follows: TGTGCCAGCAGCTTGTTGGAGACAGGGGCGAGTGGCTACACCTTC. Translating it yields CASSLLETGASGYTF.

This clonotype was counted a few times. The chain recombines TRBV20-1 with TRBJ1-1, with D maybe TRBD1 (5 bases). This CDR3 spans 15 amino acids. Germline V gene sequence: CDR1 DFQATT, CDR2 SNEGSKA (reference sequence). V lost 3 bases and J lost 3, with 17 bases in between. Here the CDR3 DNA reads TGCAGTGCTAGGCCGGGACCGGCGGGGGACACTGAAGCTTTCTTT. Translating it yields CSARPGPAGDTEAFF.

This clonotype has at least ten counts. The chain combines TRBV7-2 with TRBJ1-5; D unclear. Deletions cut 5 bases from V and 0 bases from J, with 17 bases between. The germline gives CDR1 SGHTA, CDR2 FQGNSA. The CDR3 totals 17 residues. CDR3 sequence reads: CASSARFEANSNQPQHF. CDR3 nucleotide sequence: TGTGCCAGCAGCGCCAGGTTCGAGGCCAATAGCAATCAGCCCCAGCATTTT.

This clonotype was counted between two and nine times. The chain combines TRBV14 with TRBJ2-1; 8 bases align to TRBD1. CDR3 length: 16 amino acids. Trimming cost V 4 bases and J 8 bases; bases outside gene matches: 13. Per the germline V gene, CDR1 is SGHDN and CDR2 is FVKESK. CDR3: CASSLNDRGMRDEQFF. Written as DNA, the CDR3 is TGTGCCAGCAGCCTTAACGACAGGGGAATGAGGGATGAGCAGTTCTTC.